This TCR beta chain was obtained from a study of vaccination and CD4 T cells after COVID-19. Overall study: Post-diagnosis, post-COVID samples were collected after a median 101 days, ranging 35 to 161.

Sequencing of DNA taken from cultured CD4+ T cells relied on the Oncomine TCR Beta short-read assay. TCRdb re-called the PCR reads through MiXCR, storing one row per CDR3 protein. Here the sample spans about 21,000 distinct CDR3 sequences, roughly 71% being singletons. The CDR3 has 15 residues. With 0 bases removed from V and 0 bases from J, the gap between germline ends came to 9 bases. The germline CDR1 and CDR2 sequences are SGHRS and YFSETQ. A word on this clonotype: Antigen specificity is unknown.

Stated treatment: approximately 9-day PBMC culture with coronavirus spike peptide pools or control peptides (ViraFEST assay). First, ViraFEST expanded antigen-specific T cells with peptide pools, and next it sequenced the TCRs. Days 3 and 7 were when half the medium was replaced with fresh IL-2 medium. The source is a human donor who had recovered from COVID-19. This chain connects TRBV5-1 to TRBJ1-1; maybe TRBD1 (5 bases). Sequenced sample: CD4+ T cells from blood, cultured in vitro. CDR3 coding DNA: TGCGCCAGCAGCTTGGACAGGAGAATGAACACTGAAGCTTTCTTT. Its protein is CASSLDRRMNTEAFF.